This T cell receptor beta chain was retrieved from a study of OX40 agonist ivuxolimab in advanced cancers. Sequencing was performed with immunoSEQ multiplex PCR; in TCRdb, only in-frame clones are kept and a portion is missing. The sample contains about 47,000 clones, 88% of which appear only once. About this clone: The junction departs from the called germline gene at one end, perhaps through a read error.

CDR3 length equals 17 residues. Germline CDR1 is SGHNT and CDR2 is YYREEE (reference sequence). Samples of blood were obtained at baseline, on cycle 4 day 1, and on cycle 7 day 1. The sequence was obtained from an adult with an advanced solid tumor such as melanoma, head and neck, liver or kidney cancer. The chain employs TRBV5-4 and TRBJ2-2, with TRBD1 matching over 7 bases. Sample: CD4+ or CD8+ T cells sorted from blood, taken in a trial of the OX40 agonist ivuxolimab. CDR3 nucleotides: TGCGCCAGCAGCCAATATTCTACAGGGGCGGGCACCGGGGAGCTGTTTTTT. The encoded protein is CASSQYSTGAGTGELFF.